This T cell receptor (beta chain) was sequenced for a study of CD8 T cells in Susac syndrome. General observations from the study: By the study's own acknowledgment, its TCR sequencing and HLA analysis included relatively few individuals.

About 0.5 to 1 ug RNA was reverse transcribed with random hexamers. Amplification of TCR beta CDR3 by immunoSEQ multiplex PCR spanned 54 Vbeta and 13 Jbeta. TCRdb called the immunoSEQ multiplex PCR reads again in MiXCR, with one record for every CDR3 protein. Found here are tens of thousands of distinct CDR3 sequences, just under 95% of them singletons; the top ten hold about 0.28%. Remarks on this clonotype: Its matching antigen is unknown.

Healthy donors matched for age and sex were used as controls. The CD8+ and CD4+ T cells were isolated magnetically using a negative isolation approach, whereas the TEMRA cells were enriched by FACS. V lost 5 bases to trimming and J lost 6 bases; unmatched junction nucleotides: 6. This CDR3 has 14 residues. Per the germline V gene, CDR1 is MNHNS and CDR2 is SASEGT. The sequenced material came from CD8+ T cells from PBMCs. V usage is TRBV6-1 and J usage is TRBJ2-1; TRBD2 matches at 8 bases. The sequence was collected from a human donor in good health. The CDR3 is CASSSGRGGNEQFF. In DNA form, the CDR3 reads TGTGCCAGCAGTAGCGGGAGAGGGGGCAATGAGCAGTTCTTC.